Presented here are 32 T cell receptor beta chains from one specimen sequenced in a study of T cell repertoires in ileal Crohn's disease (dated by TCRdb to about 2019). The meaning of the sample's time point label: neoterminal ileum biopsy at postoperative endoscopy, about 6 months after surgery. The library was generated by the immunoSEQ multiplex PCR assay. TCRdb provides this immuneACCESS table in a form limited to in-frame rearrangements. Some clones are lacking; in checked studies, under half of them reflect an unresolved V gene, and why the rest are absent is not known. The sample has approximately 11,000 clones on record, 55% to 75% of them singletons. Of the sample, about 8.3% falls within the top ten clones. Sequenced material: ileal tissue. The receptors derive from an adult with Crohn's disease.

The rearrangement uses TRBV29-1 and TRBJ2-5; 9 positions match TRBD2. After removal of 7 bases from V and 5 bases from J, the junction contained 8 bases not matched to a gene. This CDR3 is built from 13 residues. From germline, CDR1 is SQVTM and CDR2 ANQGSEA. CDR3 coding DNA: TGCAGCGCCCATAGCGGGAGTGGGGAGACCCAGTACTTC. Protein product: CSAHSGSGETQYF.

V gene TRBV6-4 combines with J gene TRBJ1-5; TRBD1 might be the D (6 bases). The germline gives CDR1 MRHNA, CDR2 SNTAGT. The V and J ends lost 3 bases and 0 bases respectively, with 9 bases between them. The CDR3 runs 15 residues. The CDR3 DNA sequence: TGTGCCAGCAGTGAGACAGGCGGTAGCAATCAGCCCCAGCATTTT. Protein sequence: CASSETGGSNQPQHF.

J is TRBJ1-2 and V is TRBV10-2, with TRBD1 matching 7 bases. The CDR3 sequence is 13 residues long. The germline CDR1 and CDR2 sequences are WSHSY and SAAADI. The V segment lost 4 bases and the J segment 3 bases; nucleotides outside the gene matches: 2. Here the CDR3 reads CASSGTGDYGYTF. The CDR3 DNA is TGCGCCAGCAGTGGTACAGGGGACTATGGCTACACCTTC.

The chain has TRBV7-9 and TRBJ2-7, with 12 bases lining up with TRBD2. V lost 1 base to trimming and J lost 7 bases; unmatched junction nucleotides: 5. The CDR3 loop spans 15 amino acids. Germline V gene data show CDR1 as SEHNR and CDR2 as FQNEAQ (reference sequence). CDR3 coding DNA: TGTGCCAGCAGCTTAGAAGCACTAGCGGGAGGAGAGCAGTACTTC. Amino acids: CASSLEALAGGEQYF.

The chain uses TRBV6-1 and TRBJ1-2, with D uncertain. Germline V gene sequence: CDR1 MNHNS, CDR2 SASEGT. The CDR3 runs to 15 residues. Trimming removed 5 bases at V and 0 bases at J, with 13 bases between. CDR3 amino acids: CASSLSGSTNYGYTF. The CDR3 DNA follows: TGTGCCAGCAGTTTGTCGGGATCGACTAACTATGGCTACACCTTC.

J is TRBJ1-5 and V is TRBV19, with D hard to call. V shed 4 bases and J shed 3 bases, with 13 bases lying between them. The V gene's germline CDR1 is LNHDA and CDR2 SQIVND (reference sequence). The CDR3 totals 15 residues. The CDR3 reads CASSTLNPTNQPQHF. For the CDR3, the DNA is TGTGCCAGTAGTACACTTAACCCCACCAATCAGCCCCAGCATTTT.

This clone was observed once. The gene calls are TRBV27 and TRBJ2-2; 7 bases align to TRBD1. CDR1 and CDR2 from the germline V gene are MNHEY and SMNVEV (reference sequence). The junction had 10 bases not matched to a gene; V was cut back by 8 bases and J by 7 bases. The CDR3 runs to 14 residues. CDR3 amino acids: CASSGTALIGELFF. The CDR3 nucleotides read TGTGCCAGCTCTGGGACAGCACTCATCGGGGAGCTGTTTTTT.

The chain employs TRBV4-1 and TRBJ2-7; TRBD2 matches at 7 bases. There are 14 residues in the CDR3. With 7 bases clipped from V and 4 bases from J, the junction kept 10 bases outside the gene matches. Looked up from germline, CDR1 is MGHRA and CDR2 is YSYEKL. The DNA for the CDR3 is TGCGCCAGCACTCTCGGGGAGGGGCCATACGAGCAGTACTTC. This gives the protein CASTLGEGPYEQYF.

The chain links TRBV5-6 to TRBJ2-7; 7 bases match TRBD1. V was pared by 3 bases and J by 0 bases, with 6 bases of the junction left unmatched. Germline V CDR1 and CDR2: SGHDT, YYEEEE. The CDR3 sequence is 15 residues long. The CDR3 spells CASSWGSGGSYEQYF. CDR3 in DNA: TGTGCCAGCAGCTGGGGTTCAGGGGGCTCCTACGAGCAGTACTTC.

V gene TRBV7-9 combines with J gene TRBJ2-1; D is possibly TRBD2 (6 bases). Germline CDR1 is SEHNR and CDR2 is FQNEAQ (reference sequence). This CDR3 is built from 14 residues. Trimming stripped 5 bases from V and 2 bases from J, with 10 bases between. The CDR3 DNA reads as TGTGCCAGCAGCCTTATAGCGGCCTACAATGAGCAGTTCTTC. Protein product: CASSLIAAYNEQFF.

This clone has only one observation. The CDR3 protein is CASSSDGVAGSRNTQYF. In nucleotides, the CDR3 is TGTGCCAGCAGCTCAGACGGGGTTGCGGGGAGTCGGAATACGCAGTATTTT. The V and J genes are TRBV28 and TRBJ2-3; D might be TRBD2 (6 bases). The length of the CDR3 is 17 residues. The germline V gene has CDR1 MDHEN and CDR2 SYDVKM. Trimming pared 6 bases from V and 7 bases from J, leaving 26 bases between.

V gene TRBV6-5 combines with J gene TRBJ2-2; D gene unclear. V was pared by 0 bases and J by 4 bases, with 9 bases between. The CDR3 consists of 15 residues. Germline-derived CDR1 and CDR2 are MNHEY and SVGAGI. For the CDR3, the DNA is TGTGCCAGCAGTTACTCGACCTCGGGCACCGGGGAGCTGTTTTTT. As protein: CASSYSTSGTGELFF.

The chain uses TRBV5-1 and TRBJ2-7; no clear D gene. The CDR3 consists of 14 residues. CDR1 and CDR2 (germline): SGHRS, YFSETQ. Trimming took off 0 bases at V and 4 bases at J, with 11 bases between the two ends. DNA of the CDR3: TGCGCCAGCAGCTTGGAGAACAGTTTTTACGAGCAGTACTTC. Protein sequence: CASSLENSFYEQYF.

This rearrangement joins TRBV27 to TRBJ2-1, with unresolved D. The ends were cut back, 2 bases at V and 1 base at J, with 6 bases in the middle. The germline V gene encodes CDR1 MNHEY and CDR2 SMNVEV (reference sequence). The CDR3 runs to 14 residues. The CDR3 reads CASSLIGSYNEQFF. The CDR3 region has the DNA TGTGCCAGCAGTTTAATCGGTTCCTACAATGAGCAGTTCTTC.

V and J are TRBV5-4 and TRBJ2-1, with D possibly TRBD2 on 5 matching bases. Trimming took off 0 bases at V and 0 bases at J, with 16 bases between the two ends. The CDR3 spans 18 residues. Looked up from germline, CDR1 is SGHNT and CDR2 is YYREEE (reference sequence). CDR3 nucleotide sequence: TGTGCCAGCAGCTTGGCATCTCTAGCCCGTAGCTCCTACAATGAGCAGTTCTTC. Translating gives CASSLASLARSSYNEQFF.

The table lists this clone with a count of one. CDR3 in DNA: TGTGCCAGCAGTTACGCGTCCGGGGGGGGAAACACCATATATTTT. This sequence encodes CASSYASGGGNTIYF. The chain recombines TRBV6-5 with TRBJ1-3; D is possibly TRBD1 (5 bases). The CDR3 covers 15 residues. Germline V gene lookup returns CDR1 MNHEY and CDR2 SVGAGI. V was pared by 2 bases and J by 4 bases, with 12 bases between.

In nucleotides, the CDR3 is TGTGCCAGCAGCTTGACGGGGGGGAGCGAGCAGTACTTC. It yields the protein CASSLTGGSEQYF. The chain carries TRBV5-6 and TRBJ2-7; 8 bases line up with TRBD2. Germline trimming cut 1 base from V and 6 bases from J; bases unmatched to any gene: 3. The CDR3 is 13 amino acids. The germline CDR1 and CDR2 sequences are SGHDT and YYEEEE.

V and J are TRBV7-9 and TRBJ2-7; 9 bases agree with TRBD1. In germline, CDR1 is SEHNR, CDR2 FQNEAQ (reference sequence). V dropped 5 bases and J dropped 6; count of bases not matched to a gene: 11. The CDR3 sequence is 15 residues long. CDR3: CASSESGTGTLEQYF. CDR3 sequence (DNA): TGTGCCAGCAGCGAATCCGGGACAGGGACTCTCGAGCAGTACTTC.

V and J are TRBV18 and TRBJ2-5, with a possible D match to TRBD2 (6 bases). CDR1 and CDR2 (germline): KGHSH, LQKENI. Trimming shortened V by 3 bases and J by 2 bases, and 13 bases separated the two germline ends. The CDR3 covers 15 residues. The CDR3 region has the DNA TGTGCCAGCTCACCGCGCCGGGACTCACAAGAGACCCAGTACTTC. Protein: CASSPRRDSQETQYF. The entire variable domain, with the rest obtained from reference TRBV18 and TRBJ2-5, is as follows: NAGVMQNPRHLVRRRGQEARLRCSPMKGHSHVYWYRQLPEEGLKFMVYLQKENIIDESGMPKERFSAEFPKEGPSILRIQQVVRGDSAAYFCASSPRRDSQETQYFGPGTRLLVL.

The chain has TRBV20-1 and TRBJ1-1; a possible D gene is TRBD1 (6 bases). This CDR3 spans 11 amino acids. Looked up from germline, CDR1 is DFQATT and CDR2 is SNEGSKA (reference sequence). V was shortened by 3 bases and J by 8 bases, with 10 bases between the two germline ends. In DNA, the CDR3 is TGCAGTGCTAGGTTCGACAGGGAAGCTTTCTTT. It specifies CSARFDREAFF.

The chain carries TRBV4-1 and TRBJ2-1; tentative D call: TRBD2 (6 bases). The CDR3 loop spans 14 amino acids. Trimming stripped 5 bases from V and 9 bases from J, with 17 bases between. Germline assignment: CDR1 MGHRA and CDR2 YSYEKL. The chain's CDR3 is CASSSTSQSGEQFF. Written as DNA, the CDR3 is TGCGCCAGCAGCTCGACTAGTCAGAGCGGTGAGCAGTTCTTC.

The chain has TRBV7-8 and TRBJ2-3; TRBD2 aligns across 7 bases. This CDR3 has 17 residues. Germline values: CDR1 SGHVS, CDR2 FQNEAQ. The trim removed 5 bases at V and 2 bases at J, leaving 13 bases unmatched. The CDR3 DNA sequence: TGTGCCAGCAGCCAAGAGGGGAGCGGGGACTACACAGATACGCAGTATTTT. Its protein product is CASSQEGSGDYTDTQYF.

This clone appeared a few times. The CDR3 loop is CASSYDGRAVTGELFF. Written as DNA, the CDR3 is TGTGCCAGCAGTTACGATGGCAGGGCCGTCACCGGGGAGCTGTTTTTT. V and J are TRBV6-6 and TRBJ2-2; D might be TRBD1 (5 bases). The germline V gene encodes CDR1 MNHNY and CDR2 SVGAGI (reference sequence). This CDR3 has 16 amino acids. Deletions cut 2 bases from V and 4 bases from J, with 14 bases between.

The gene calls are TRBV5-1 and TRBJ1-1, with 11 positions matching TRBD1. The ends lost 0 bases at V and 3 bases at J; junction bases unmatched: 13. This CDR3 spans 19 amino acids. Germline V CDR1 and CDR2: SGHRS, YFSETQ. For the CDR3, the DNA is TGCGCCAGCAGCTTGGCTCTTTGGACAGGGGGCATTGGGGACACTGAAGCTTTCTTT. Encoded protein: CASSLALWTGGIGDTEAFF.

The rearrangement uses TRBV4-1 and TRBJ2-3; D not certain. CDR1 MGHRA and CDR2 YSYEKL come from the germline V gene. Trimming removed 0 bases at V and 0 bases at J, with 10 bases between. CDR3 size: 16 residues. The CDR3 protein is CASSQEGSTSTDTQYF. The DNA for the CDR3 is TGCGCCAGCAGCCAAGAAGGTTCGACTAGCACAGATACGCAGTATTTT.

The chain combines TRBV5-4 with TRBJ2-3; TRBD2 aligns across 10 bases. Germline-derived CDR1 and CDR2 are SGHNT and YYREEE (reference sequence). The length of the CDR3 is 15 residues. With 3 bases clipped from V and 3 bases from J, the junction kept 4 bases outside the gene matches. The CDR3 reads CASSYAGLATDTQYF. CDR3 sequence (DNA): TGTGCCAGCAGCTATGCGGGACTAGCGACAGATACGCAGTATTTT.

This sequence joins TRBV27 and TRBJ2-7; 9 bases are shared with TRBD1. Trimming cost V 8 bases and J 3 bases; bases outside gene matches: 14. Germline CDR1 MNHEY, CDR2 SMNVEV (reference sequence). There are 16 residues in the CDR3. This CDR3 reads CASRLKPGQGHYEQYF. The CDR3 bases are TGTGCCAGCCGACTAAAACCGGGACAGGGTCACTACGAGCAGTACTTC.

The V gene is TRBV14, the J gene TRBJ1-1, with D tentatively TRBD1 (6 bases). Trimming took off 1 base at V and 10 bases at J, with 10 bases between the two ends. The V gene's germline CDR1 is SGHDN and CDR2 FVKESK. The CDR3 consists of 12 residues. The CDR3 bases are TGTGCCAGCAGCCAAGTGGGAGGGGGAGCTTTCTTT. Its protein product is CASSQVGGGAFF. The complete variable domain, with remaining parts taken from reference TRBV14 and TRBJ1-1, reads EAGVTQFPSHSVIEKGQTVTLRCDPISGHDNLYWYRRVMGKEIKFLLHFVKESKQDESGMPNNRFLAERTGGTYSTLKVQPAELEDSGVYFCASSQVGGGAFFGQGTRLTVV.

The rearrangement joins TRBV2 to TRBJ1-1; D is undetermined. Germline CDR1 SNHLY, CDR2 FYNNEI. V lost 5 bases, J lost 1 base, and 8 bases lay in between. This CDR3 comprises 13 residues. CDR3 protein: CASSPLRNTEAFF. CDR3 DNA sequence: TGTGCCAGCAGTCCTTTGAGGAACACTGAAGCTTTCTTT.

Only a few counts were recorded for this clone. The V and J genes are TRBV27 and TRBJ2-2; TRBD2 is a possible D gene (5 bases). The CDR3 is made up of 14 amino acids. V was trimmed by 8 bases and J by 4 bases, leaving 14 bases between them. The germline CDR1 and CDR2 sequences are MNHEY and SMNVEV (reference sequence). CDR3 loop: CASGASGSTGELFF. For the CDR3, the DNA is TGTGCCAGCGGAGCCTCGGGGAGCACCGGGGAGCTGTTTTTT.

Written as DNA, the CDR3 is TGTGCCAGCAGTGGCCCTGGACAGCTCAATCAGCCCCAGCATTTT. As protein: CASSGPGQLNQPQHF. V gene TRBV28 combines with J gene TRBJ1-5, with D perhaps matching TRBD1 (6 bases). V was cut by 5 bases and J by 3 bases, with 14 bases left in between. CDR3 length equals 15 residues. CDR1 is MDHEN, CDR2 SYDVKM, per germline.

This clone has more than one count but fewer than ten. The chain employs TRBV2 and TRBJ1-2, with TRBD1 matching over 7 bases. V was pared by 5 bases and J by 7 bases, with 4 bases of the junction left unmatched. The CDR3 extends over 12 amino acids. The germline CDR1 and CDR2 sequences are SNHLY and FYNNEI. DNA of the CDR3: TGTGCCAGCAGTCAAAGACAGGGTGGCTACACCTTC. Protein product: CASSQRQGGYTF.